Described below is a single TCR beta chain sequence and its context. The antigen is undetermined. The data are from a study of identifying expanded T cells in peripheral blood. CDR3 length: 15 amino acids. CDR1 and CDR2 (germline): SGHTA, FQGNSA. Unmatched junction bases numbered 7, after V lost 4 bases and J lost 7 bases. TCRdb keeps only in-frame clones here, not all; method: immunoSEQ multiplex PCR. The data show around 120,000 clones, with more than 80% seen just once and more than 2.5% held by the top ten. No infections or other immune events were documented during collection. General observations from the study: About 1.2 clones differed between technical replicates, versus approximately 17 and 20 over time. Across healthy donors, higher total template counts meant significantly greater approximately 2-week count variance.

The sequencing input was blood. The receptor's source is a person between 18 and 75 years old in good health. V usage is TRBV7-2 and J usage is TRBJ2-2, with TRBD2 matching 9 bases. For the CDR3, the DNA is TGTGCCAGCAGCTACCCGGGACTAGCAGGCGGGGAGCTGTTTTTT. Its protein product is CASSYPGLAGGELFF.